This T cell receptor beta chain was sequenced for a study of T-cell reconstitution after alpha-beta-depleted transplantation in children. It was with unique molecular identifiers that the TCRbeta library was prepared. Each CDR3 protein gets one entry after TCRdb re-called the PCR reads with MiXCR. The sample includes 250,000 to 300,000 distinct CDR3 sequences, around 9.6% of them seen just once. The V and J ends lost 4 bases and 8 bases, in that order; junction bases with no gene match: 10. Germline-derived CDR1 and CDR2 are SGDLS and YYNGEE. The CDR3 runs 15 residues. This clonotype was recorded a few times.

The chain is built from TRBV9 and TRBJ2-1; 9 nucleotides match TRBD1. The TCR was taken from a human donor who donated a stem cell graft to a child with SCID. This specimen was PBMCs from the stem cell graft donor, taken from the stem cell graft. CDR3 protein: CASSPRDRVSYEQFF. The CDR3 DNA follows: TGTGCCAGCAGCCCAAGGGACAGGGTATCATATGAGCAGTTCTTC.